The 4 T cell receptor beta chains below come from one sample, sequenced in a study of cytomegalovirus exposure and HLA in healthy donors. PCR involved 60 Vbeta and 13 Jbeta primers. This table comes from immunoSEQ multiplex PCR, and its TCRdb copy is limited to in-frame clones, with some not included. This table has 77,000 or so clones, about 71% appearing once. Sequencing was carried out using PBMCs. Every receptor here comes from a woman aged 40 to 50 in good health and CMV-seronegative.

The chain carries TRBV15 and TRBJ1-1; D remains unclear. The length of the CDR3 is 15 residues. The V end was cut by 1 base, the J end by 5 bases, with 14 bases between. Germline assignment: CDR1 LNHNV and CDR2 YYDKDF (reference sequence). The CDR3 loop is CATSRVGSRVTEAFF. CDR3 nucleotide sequence: TGTGCCACCAGCAGAGTGGGGAGTAGGGTGACTGAAGCTTTCTTT.

This clone is a singleton in its sample. This chain uses TRBV7-9 with TRBJ2-5; D possibly corresponds to TRBD2 (7 bases). Trimming shortened V by 5 bases and J by 4 bases, and 17 bases separated the two germline ends. From germline, CDR1 is SEHNR and CDR2 FQNEAQ (reference sequence). The CDR3 totals 15 residues. CDR3 amino acids: CASSPEGGGRETQYF. The CDR3 DNA reads TGTGCCAGCAGCCCTGAGGGGGGGGGACGAGAGACCCAGTACTTC.

J is TRBJ1-1 and V is TRBV18; D gene ambiguous. Trimming cost V 1 base and J 0 bases, with 9 bases left between them. The CDR3 sequence is 15 residues long. CDR1 and CDR2 (germline): KGHSH, LQKENI. CDR3 sequence reads: CASSPLAGLNTEAFF. Here the CDR3 DNA reads TGTGCCAGCTCACCACTGGCGGGCTTGAACACTGAAGCTTTCTTT.

The J gene is TRBJ2-5, the V gene TRBV12-5; 7 nucleotides line up with TRBD1. The CDR3 runs 15 residues. Germline trimming cut 0 bases from V and 4 bases from J; bases unmatched to any gene: 5. CDR1 is LGHNT, CDR2 FRNRAP, per germline. CDR3 in amino acids: CASGLVGGRGETQYF. In DNA, the CDR3 is TGTGCTAGTGGTTTGGTAGGGGGCAGGGGAGAGACCCAGTACTTC.